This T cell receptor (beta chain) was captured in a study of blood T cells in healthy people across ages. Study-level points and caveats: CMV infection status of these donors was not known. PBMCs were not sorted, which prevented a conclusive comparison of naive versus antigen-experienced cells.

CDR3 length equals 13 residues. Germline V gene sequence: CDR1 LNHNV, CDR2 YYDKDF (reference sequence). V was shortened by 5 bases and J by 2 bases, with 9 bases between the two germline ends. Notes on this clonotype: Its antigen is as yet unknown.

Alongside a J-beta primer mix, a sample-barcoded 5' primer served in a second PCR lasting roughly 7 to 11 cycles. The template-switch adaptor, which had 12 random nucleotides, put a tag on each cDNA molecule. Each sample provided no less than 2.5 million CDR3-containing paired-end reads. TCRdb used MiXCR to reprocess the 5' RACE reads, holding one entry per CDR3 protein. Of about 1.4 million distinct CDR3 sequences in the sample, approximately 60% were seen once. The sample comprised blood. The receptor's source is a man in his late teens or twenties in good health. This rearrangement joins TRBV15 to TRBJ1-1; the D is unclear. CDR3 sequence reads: CATSVGANTEAFF. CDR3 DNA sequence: TGTGCCACCAGCGTAGGAGCAAACACTGAAGCTTTCTTT.